This TCR beta chain was sequenced for a study of T cell changes during pregnancy in multiple sclerosis. The CDR3 sequence is 9 residues long. CDR1 and CDR2 (germline): LNHDA, SQIVND (reference sequence). V was shortened by 3 bases and J by 11 bases, with 4 bases between the two germline ends. This table comes from immunoSEQ multiplex PCR, and its TCRdb copy is limited to in-frame clones, with some not included. There are some 41,000 clones in the sample; roughly nine tenths occur only once, and approximately 1.2% lies in the top ten. The TCR was taken from a female donor with multiple sclerosis, enrolled in a pregnancy study. The chain uses TRBV19 and TRBJ1-1; D ambiguous. Here the sequenced sample was CD4+ T cells from peripheral blood mononuclear cells, taken after pregnancy. The CDR3 coding sequence is TGTGCCAGTAGTATTCTGGCTTTCTTT. Its translation: CASSILAFF.